These T cell receptor beta chains were read from a single sample in a study of T cells in Graves' hyperthyroidism and ophthalmopathy. TCRdb re-analysed the multiplex PCR reads in MiXCR, keeping a single row per CDR3 protein. The table includes about 410,000 distinct CDR3 sequences, roughly 15% detected once. The sequenced material came from blood. These receptors all come from a man between 18 and 29 years old with Graves' ophthalmopathy. Both conserved end residues are part of each CDR3. The D gene is left open where the match is weak. Clone size is shown for a subset of rows, as once, few, many or a class of expanded clone.

clone_size: few; j_call: TRBJ2-5; d_call: -; v_call: TRBV27; cdr3_nt: TGTGCCAGCAGTTTATCGTGGGGGGGCGAGACCCAGTACTTC; cdr3_aa: CASSLSWGGETQYF
clone_size: few; j_call: TRBJ1-5; d_call: -; v_call: TRBV12-3/TRBV12-4; cdr3_nt: TGTGCCAGCAGTTTAGCGGCGGTTGGTGGACAGCCCCAGCATTTT; cdr3_aa: CASSLAAVGGQPQHF
clone_size: few; j_call: TRBJ2-2; d_call: -; v_call: TRBV19; cdr3_nt: TGTGCCAGTAGTATGGGGGCTTTTTGGGAATCGAACACCGGGGAGCTGTTTTTT; cdr3_aa: CASSMGAFWESNTGELFF
clone_size: many; j_call: TRBJ1-1; d_call: -; v_call: TRBV6-5; cdr3_nt: TGTGCCAGCAGTTACTGGACAGTAGGGACTGAAGCTTTCTTT; cdr3_aa: CASSYWTVGTEAFF
clone_size: few; j_call: TRBJ1-1; d_call: -; v_call: TRBV19; cdr3_nt: TGTGCCAGTAGTTGGACCGAGAACACTGAAGCTTTCTTT; cdr3_aa: CASSWTENTEAFF
clone_size: many; j_call: TRBJ2-7; d_call: -; v_call: TRBV2; cdr3_nt: TGTGCCAGCGGGCCCTACCCCTGGGGGAGGTCCTACGAGCAGTACTTC; cdr3_aa: CASGPYPWGRSYEQYF
clone_size: many; j_call: TRBJ2-1; d_call: TRBD1; v_call: TRBV2; cdr3_nt: TGTGCCAGCCTGGGACAGGCTAACAATGAGCAGTTCTTC; cdr3_aa: CASLGQANNEQFF
clone_size: -; j_call: TRBJ2-5; d_call: -; v_call: TRBV20-1; cdr3_nt: TGCAGTGCTAGGGGTGTGGGAGAGACCCAGTACTTC; cdr3_aa: CSARGVGETQYF
clone_size: many; j_call: TRBJ2-7; d_call: TRBD1; v_call: TRBV7-6; cdr3_nt: TGTGCCAGCAGTCCGGGACAGGGGGCGAGCTCCTACGAGCAGTACTTC; cdr3_aa: CASSPGQGASSYEQYF
clone_size: many; j_call: TRBJ2-5; d_call: -; v_call: TRBV20-1; cdr3_nt: TGCAGTGCTAGGGCCCCCGGGGGCCAAGAGACCCAGTACTTC; cdr3_aa: CSARAPGGQETQYF
clone_size: -; j_call: TRBJ1-6; d_call: -; v_call: TRBV28; cdr3_nt: TGTGCCAGCAGTCCTACCCTTGATAGCTCCTATAATTCACCCCTCCACTTT; cdr3_aa: CASSPTLDSSYNSPLHF
clone_size: -; j_call: TRBJ2-1; d_call: TRBD2; v_call: TRBV7-9; cdr3_nt: TGTGCCAGCAGCTTGCGAGCGGGAGGGCCTTCCTACAATGAGCAGTTCTTC; cdr3_aa: CASSLRAGGPSYNEQFF
clone_size: many; j_call: TRBJ2-3; d_call: -; v_call: TRBV6-4; cdr3_nt: TGTGCCAGCAGTGACATTCTAGGGGATACGCAGTATTTT; cdr3_aa: CASSDILGDTQYF
clone_size: few; j_call: TRBJ2-1; d_call: TRBD2; v_call: TRBV11-3; cdr3_nt: TGTGCCAGCAGCGCCCCGGGGACTAGCGGGAGATGGAATGAGCAGTTCTTC; cdr3_aa: CASSAPGTSGRWNEQFF
clone_size: many; j_call: TRBJ2-3; d_call: TRBD2; v_call: TRBV5-1; cdr3_nt: TGTGCCAGCAGCCTAGCGGGACCAGATACGCAGTATTTT; cdr3_aa: CASSLAGPDTQYF
clone_size: many; j_call: TRBJ1-5; d_call: TRBD1; v_call: TRBV12-3/TRBV12-4; cdr3_nt: TGTGCCAGCAGCGGGACAGGGGATCAGCCCCAGCATTTT; cdr3_aa: CASSGTGDQPQHF
clone_size: many; j_call: TRBJ1-2; d_call: -; v_call: TRBV3-1; cdr3_nt: TGTGCCAGCAGCCAAGGCTATGGCTACACCTTC; cdr3_aa: CASSQGYGYTF
clone_size: many; j_call: TRBJ1-2; d_call: -; v_call: TRBV11-2; cdr3_nt: TGTGCCAGCAACTCCTTGGGGGGATCCTATGGCTACACCTTC; cdr3_aa: CASNSLGGSYGYTF
clone_size: many; j_call: TRBJ2-5; d_call: TRBD1; v_call: TRBV18; cdr3_nt: TGTGCCAGCTCAACAGGGGCAGAGACCCAGTACTTC; cdr3_aa: CASSTGAETQYF
clone_size: many; j_call: TRBJ1-2; d_call: -; v_call: TRBV3-1; cdr3_nt: TGTGCCAGCAGCCAATTACCAGGACTTCCTAACTATGGCTACACCTTC; cdr3_aa: CASSQLPGLPNYGYTF
clone_size: many; j_call: TRBJ1-2; d_call: -; v_call: TRBV11-1; cdr3_nt: TGTGCCAGCAGCTCCGGGACATCTGACGACTATGGCTACACCTTC; cdr3_aa: CASSSGTSDDYGYTF
clone_size: -; j_call: TRBJ1-3; d_call: TRBD1; v_call: TRBV6-1; cdr3_nt: TGTGCCAGCAGTGGACCTGACAGGGGTTCTGGAAACACCATATATTTT; cdr3_aa: CASSGPDRGSGNTIYF
clone_size: many; j_call: TRBJ1-1; d_call: -; v_call: TRBV20-1; cdr3_nt: TGCAGTGCTAGAGATCGGGACTCCCGTTTGGGTTTCTTT; cdr3_aa: CSARDRDSRLGFF
clone_size: few; j_call: TRBJ1-2; d_call: -; v_call: TRBV13; cdr3_nt: TGTGCCAGCAGCTTATTGGGGGGGCTTCTTAACTATGGCTACACCTTC; cdr3_aa: CASSLLGGLLNYGYTF
clone_size: many; j_call: TRBJ2-3; d_call: TRBD1; v_call: TRBV15; cdr3_nt: TGTGCCACCAGCAGAGGGGACAGGGCCACAGATACGCAGTATTTT; cdr3_aa: CATSRGDRATDTQYF
clone_size: many; j_call: TRBJ2-7; d_call: TRBD2; v_call: TRBV11-2; cdr3_nt: TGTGCCAGCAGTTATCGAGCGAGTAGCGGGGGATTTACCTACGAGCAGTACTTC; cdr3_aa: CASSYRASSGGFTYEQYF
clone_size: many; j_call: TRBJ1-2; d_call: -; v_call: TRBV29-1; cdr3_nt: TGCAGCGTTGAAGATCAACTCTATGGCTACACCTTC; cdr3_aa: CSVEDQLYGYTF
clone_size: few; j_call: TRBJ2-2; d_call: TRBD2; v_call: TRBV12-3/TRBV12-4; cdr3_nt: TGTGCCAGCAGTTGGGGGACTAGCGGGAGCACCGGGGAGCTGTTTTTT; cdr3_aa: CASSWGTSGSTGELFF
clone_size: -; j_call: TRBJ2-7; d_call: TRBD1; v_call: TRBV10-2; cdr3_nt: TGCGCCAGCAGGAGGGGACAGGGGTACGAGCAGTACTTC; cdr3_aa: CASRRGQGYEQYF
clone_size: -; j_call: TRBJ1-2; d_call: TRBD1; v_call: TRBV19; cdr3_nt: TGTGCCAGTAGTCCAAGACAGGGAAGGGTTGTCTATGGCTACACCTTC; cdr3_aa: CASSPRQGRVVYGYTF
clone_size: many; j_call: TRBJ2-5; d_call: -; v_call: TRBV13; cdr3_nt: TGTGCCAGCAGCTTCTCCGGGACCTGGGAGACCCAGTACTTC; cdr3_aa: CASSFSGTWETQYF
clone_size: few; j_call: TRBJ1-5; d_call: -; v_call: TRBV7-9; cdr3_nt: TGTGCCAGCAGCTCAAACAGGGCTGGAGATCAGCCCCAGCATTTT; cdr3_aa: CASSSNRAGDQPQHF
clone_size: few; j_call: TRBJ1-5; d_call: TRBD1; v_call: TRBV18; cdr3_nt: TGTGCCAGCTCCCCGGACAGGGGGCCCTCCAATCAGCCCCAGCATTTT; cdr3_aa: CASSPDRGPSNQPQHF
clone_size: many; j_call: TRBJ2-7; d_call: -; v_call: TRBV12-3/TRBV12-4; cdr3_nt: TGTGCCAGCAGAAACCGCAGGGCGGTAGGGCAGTACTTC; cdr3_aa: CASRNRRAVGQYF
clone_size: many; j_call: TRBJ1-1; d_call: -; v_call: TRBV5-1; cdr3_nt: TGCGCCAGCAGCACGGGACACCTGAACACTGAAGCTTTCTTT; cdr3_aa: CASSTGHLNTEAFF
clone_size: many; j_call: TRBJ2-5; d_call: -; v_call: TRBV14; cdr3_nt: TGTGCCAGCAGCCAAGGGCCACAGCGTACCCAGTACTTC; cdr3_aa: CASSQGPQRTQYF
clone_size: many; j_call: TRBJ2-2; d_call: TRBD1; v_call: TRBV30; cdr3_nt: TGTGCCTGGAGTGTACAGGGGGCGCACACCGGGGAGCTGTTTTTT; cdr3_aa: CAWSVQGAHTGELFF
clone_size: many; j_call: TRBJ2-7; d_call: -; v_call: TRBV12-3/TRBV12-4; cdr3_nt: TGTGCCAGCAGTTGGACTCGGCTCTCCTACGAGCAGTACTTC; cdr3_aa: CASSWTRLSYEQYF
clone_size: many; j_call: TRBJ1-2; d_call: TRBD1; v_call: TRBV27; cdr3_nt: TGTGCCAGCAGTTTAGGCACAGGGGACTATGGCTACACCTTC; cdr3_aa: CASSLGTGDYGYTF
clone_size: many; j_call: TRBJ2-3; d_call: -; v_call: TRBV10-1; cdr3_nt: TGCGCCAGCAGTGATCACAGATCCACAGATACGCAGTATTTT; cdr3_aa: CASSDHRSTDTQYF
clone_size: many; j_call: TRBJ2-7; d_call: -; v_call: TRBV3-1; cdr3_nt: TGTGCCAGCAGCCCACTCTCAGGGCAGCAGTACTTC; cdr3_aa: CASSPLSGQQYF
clone_size: -; j_call: TRBJ2-7; d_call: -; v_call: TRBV13; cdr3_nt: TGTGTCAAGACGTGTTCCTCCTACGAGCAGTACTTC; cdr3_aa: CVKTCSSYEQYF
clone_size: many; j_call: TRBJ1-1; d_call: -; v_call: TRBV2; cdr3_nt: TGTGCCAGCAGTGTTGAGTTAATGAACACTGAAGCTTTCTTT; cdr3_aa: CASSVELMNTEAFF
clone_size: many; j_call: TRBJ2-1; d_call: TRBD2; v_call: TRBV5-1; cdr3_nt: TGCGCCAGCAGCTGGGGGGGACTAGCGGCCTACAATGAGCAGTTCTTC; cdr3_aa: CASSWGGLAAYNEQFF
clone_size: few; j_call: TRBJ2-1; d_call: -; v_call: TRBV20-1; cdr3_nt: TGCAGTGCTAGAGATTTGGCCCTAAGCAGCTCCTACAATGAGCAGTTCTTC; cdr3_aa: CSARDLALSSSYNEQFF
clone_size: -; j_call: TRBJ2-7; d_call: TRBD1; v_call: TRBV20-1; cdr3_nt: TGCAGTGCTAGAGATTGGGGACAGGGATACGAGCAGTACTTC; cdr3_aa: CSARDWGQGYEQYF
clone_size: -; j_call: TRBJ1-3; d_call: TRBD1; v_call: TRBV12-3/TRBV12-4; cdr3_nt: TGTGCCAGCAGTACACAGGGGGCCTTTGGAAACACCATATATTTT; cdr3_aa: CASSTQGAFGNTIYF
clone_size: many; j_call: TRBJ1-6; d_call: TRBD1; v_call: TRBV30; cdr3_nt: TGTGCCTGGTGCGGACAGGGCGGTAATTCACCCCTCCACTTT; cdr3_aa: CAWCGQGGNSPLHF
clone_size: many; j_call: TRBJ1-2; d_call: -; v_call: TRBV5-1; cdr3_nt: TGCGCCAGCAGCCCGGGACTGCGCTATGGCTACACCTTC; cdr3_aa: CASSPGLRYGYTF
clone_size: many; j_call: TRBJ2-1; d_call: TRBD1; v_call: TRBV13; cdr3_nt: TGTGCCAGCAGCTTAGGAGGGGGCACTGAGCAGTTCTTC; cdr3_aa: CASSLGGGTEQFF
clone_size: many; j_call: TRBJ2-3; d_call: TRBD2; v_call: TRBV6-1; cdr3_nt: TGTGCCAGCAGGGGGACTAGTCCGAATACGCAGTATTTT; cdr3_aa: CASRGTSPNTQYF
clone_size: many; j_call: TRBJ1-5; d_call: -; v_call: TRBV20-1; cdr3_nt: TGCAGTGCCTCCGGCGGGGGTGGGAAGGAGCCCCAGCATTTT; cdr3_aa: CSASGGGGKEPQHF
clone_size: -; j_call: TRBJ1-4; d_call: -; v_call: TRBV13; cdr3_nt: TGTGCCAGCAGCCCACAACCTAATGAAAAACTGTTTTTT; cdr3_aa: CASSPQPNEKLFF
clone_size: many; j_call: TRBJ1-2; d_call: -; v_call: TRBV7-9; cdr3_nt: TGTGCCAGCAGCTTAAGACAGGACAGCTATGGCTACACCTTC; cdr3_aa: CASSLRQDSYGYTF